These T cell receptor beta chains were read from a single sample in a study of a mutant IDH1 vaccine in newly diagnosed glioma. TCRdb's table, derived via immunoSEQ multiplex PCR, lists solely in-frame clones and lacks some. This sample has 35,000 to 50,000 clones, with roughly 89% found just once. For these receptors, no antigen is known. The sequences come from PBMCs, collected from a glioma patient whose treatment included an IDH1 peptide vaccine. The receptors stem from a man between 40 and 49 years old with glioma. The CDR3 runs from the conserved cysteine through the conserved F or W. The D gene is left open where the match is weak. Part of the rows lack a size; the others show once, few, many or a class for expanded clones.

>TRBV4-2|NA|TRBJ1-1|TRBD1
TGTGCCAGCAGCCCCGGGACAGGAGTAATGAACACTGAAGCTTTCTTT
CASSPGTGVMNTEAFF
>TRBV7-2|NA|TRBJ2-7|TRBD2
TGTGCCAGCAGCTTAGCCGGGACTAGCGGGGTGAGCTCCTACGAGCAGTACTTC
CASSLAGTSGVSSYEQYF
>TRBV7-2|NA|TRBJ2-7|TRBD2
TGTGCCAGCAACGGGGGGGCCTCTTACGAGCAGTACTTC
CASNGGASYEQYF
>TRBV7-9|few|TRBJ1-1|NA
TGTGCCAGCAGCTTAGCGGGGGGTTACACTGAAGCTTTCTTT
CASSLAGGYTEAFF
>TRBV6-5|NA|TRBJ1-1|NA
TGTGCCAGCAGTCAGGGCTCAAACACTGAAGCTTTCTTT
CASSQGSNTEAFF
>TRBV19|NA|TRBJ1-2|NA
TGTGCCAGTAGCGACATCGGTTGGGGCTACACCTTC
CASSDIGWGYTF
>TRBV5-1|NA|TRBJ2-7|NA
TGCGCCAGCAGCGGCGACAGTTACGAGCAGTACTTC
CASSGDSYEQYF
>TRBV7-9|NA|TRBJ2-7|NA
TGTGCCAGCAGCTACCGGGACCGACAATACTTC
CASSYRDRQYF
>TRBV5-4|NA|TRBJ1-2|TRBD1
TGTGCCAGCAGCTTGGTACAGGGGAACTATGGCTACACCTTC
CASSLVQGNYGYTF
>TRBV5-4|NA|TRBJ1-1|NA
TGTGCCAGCAGCTTGGGGGGGTCCCCTCGTTGGAACACTGAAGCTTTCTTT
CASSLGGSPRWNTEAFF
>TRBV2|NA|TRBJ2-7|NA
TGTGCCACGGCAAGCTCCTCCTACGAGCAGTACTTC
CATASSSYEQYF
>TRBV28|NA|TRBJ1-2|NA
TGTGCCAGCAGTTCGACAGGTCAAGGCTACACCTTC
CASSSTGQGYTF
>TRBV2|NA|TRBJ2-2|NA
TGTGCCAGCCTCGGGGACCGAGCTAACACCGGGGAGCTGTTTTTT
CASLGDRANTGELFF
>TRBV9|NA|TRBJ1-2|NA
TGTGCCAGCAGCCTATTCACAGGGTCCTATGGCTACACCTTC
CASSLFTGSYGYTF
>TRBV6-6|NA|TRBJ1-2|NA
TGTGCCAGCAGTCCCTCTGTTCTGGATAACTATGGCTACACCTTC
CASSPSVLDNYGYTF
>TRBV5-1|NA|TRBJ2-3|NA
TGCGCCAGCAGCTTGGAAGGACTTCGCACAGATACGCAGTATTTT
CASSLEGLRTDTQYF
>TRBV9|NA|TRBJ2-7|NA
TGTGCCAGCAGCGTAGGAGGACCTGTGTACGAGCAGTACTTC
CASSVGGPVYEQYF
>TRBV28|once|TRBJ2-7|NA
TGTGCCAGCAGCCTCCAGGGAGCCCTCTACGAGCAGTACTTC
CASSLQGALYEQYF
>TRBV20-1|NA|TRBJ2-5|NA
TGCAGTGCTACCCCAGGCGAGACCCAGTACTTC
CSATPGETQYF
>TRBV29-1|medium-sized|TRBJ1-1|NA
TGCAGCGTTGAAAACGATTTGAACACTGAAGCTTTCTTT
CSVENDLNTEAFF
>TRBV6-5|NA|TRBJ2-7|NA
TGTGCCAGCAGCACAGTCGGGGGTACCTACGAGCAGTACTTC
CASSTVGGTYEQYF
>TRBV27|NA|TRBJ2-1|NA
TGTGCCAGCAAGGGCTCCTACAATGAGCAGTTCTTC
CASKGSYNEQFF
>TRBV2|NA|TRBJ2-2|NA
TGTGCCAGCACTCGGGACCTAGACACCGGGGAGCTGTTTTTT
CASTRDLDTGELFF
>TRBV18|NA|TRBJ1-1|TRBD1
TGTGCCAGCTCAGGGGACAGGGGGAACACTGAAGCTTTCTTT
CASSGDRGNTEAFF
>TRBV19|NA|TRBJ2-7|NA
TGTGCCAGTAGTACCAATCGCCAGGGCTCCTACGAGCAGTACTTC
CASSTNRQGSYEQYF
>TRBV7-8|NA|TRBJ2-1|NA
TGTGCCAGCAGCTTAACACATGAGCAGTTCTTC
CASSLTHEQFF
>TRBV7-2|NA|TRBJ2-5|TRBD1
TGTGCCAGCAGCCGGGACAGGCAAGAGACCCAGTACTTC
CASSRDRQETQYF
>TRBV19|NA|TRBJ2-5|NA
TGTGCCAGTAGTAGTTTGGAGACCCAGTACTTC
CASSSLETQYF
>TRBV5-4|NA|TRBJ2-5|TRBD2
TGTGCCAGCAGCTTCGGTCTAGCGGCCCAAGAGACCCAGTACTTC
CASSFGLAAQETQYF
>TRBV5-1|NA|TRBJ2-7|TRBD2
TGCGCCAGCAGCTTGGTTCTAGCGGGCGAGCAGTACTTC
CASSLVLAGEQYF
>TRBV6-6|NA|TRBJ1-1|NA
TGTGCCAGCAGTTACGGTATGAACACTGAAGCTTTCTTT
CASSYGMNTEAFF
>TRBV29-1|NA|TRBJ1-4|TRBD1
TGCAGCACCTCGTCCGGGACAGCCGAAAAACTGTTTTTT
CSTSSGTAEKLFF
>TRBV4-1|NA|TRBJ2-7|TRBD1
TGCGCCAGCAGCGGGAGACAGGGGGCCGGGAACGAGCAGTACTTC
CASSGRQGAGNEQYF
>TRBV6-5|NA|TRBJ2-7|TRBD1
TGTGCCAGCAGTATGGCAGGGGGCTCCTACGAGCAGTACTTC
CASSMAGGSYEQYF
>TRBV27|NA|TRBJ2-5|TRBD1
TGTGCCAGCACCCATGCTGGGACAGCAAAAGAGACCCAGTACTTC
CASTHAGTAKETQYF
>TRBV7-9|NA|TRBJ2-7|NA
TGTGCCAGCAGCCCGAACCCGGGGGAGAAGCAGTACTTC
CASSPNPGEKQYF
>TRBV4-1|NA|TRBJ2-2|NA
TGCGCCAGCAGCCAAGTCAGCGGCGGGGAGCTGTTTTTT
CASSQVSGGELFF
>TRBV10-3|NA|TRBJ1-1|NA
TGTGCCATCAGTGAGTCGGAAGGGGCGTCGAACACTGAAGCTTTCTTT
CAISESEGASNTEAFF
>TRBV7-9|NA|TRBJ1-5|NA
TGTGCCAGCAGCTTGGCAGGCGGACGGCAGCCCCAGCATTTT
CASSLAGGRQPQHF
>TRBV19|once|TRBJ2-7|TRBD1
TGTGCCAGTAGTCCTGGGACAGGGGGTTACGAGCAGTACTTC
CASSPGTGGYEQYF
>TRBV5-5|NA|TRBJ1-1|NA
TGTGCCAGCAGCTTAGAACGGAACACTGAAGCTTTCTTT
CASSLERNTEAFF
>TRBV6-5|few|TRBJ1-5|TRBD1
TGTGCCAGCAGTTACAGGGGGCAACAGCCCCAGCATTTT
CASSYRGQQPQHF
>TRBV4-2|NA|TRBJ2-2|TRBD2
TGTGCCAGCAGCCAAGAGACGATGACGGGAGGCACCGGGGAGCTGTTTTTT
CASSQETMTGGTGELFF
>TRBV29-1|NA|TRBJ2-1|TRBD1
TGCAGCGGTTTAAGGGACAGCAACTACAATGAGCAGTTCTTC
CSGLRDSNYNEQFF
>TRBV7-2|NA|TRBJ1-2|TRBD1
TGTGCCAGCAGCCCCTGGGGACAGGGGTATGGCTACACCTTC
CASSPWGQGYGYTF
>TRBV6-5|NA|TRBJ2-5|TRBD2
TGTGCCAGCAGTTACAGTGCTAGCGGGGGTGCCACCCAGTACTTC
CASSYSASGGATQYF
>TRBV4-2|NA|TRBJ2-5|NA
TGTGCCAGCAGCCGATCGTACTCCGAAGAGACCCAGTACTTC
CASSRSYSEETQYF
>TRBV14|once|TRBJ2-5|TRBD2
TGTGCCAGCAGCCAAGGGGCTAGCGGGTACCAAGAGACCCAGTACTTC
CASSQGASGYQETQYF
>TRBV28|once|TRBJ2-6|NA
TGTGCCAGCACCCCTCCGTCTGGGGCCAACGTCCTGACTTTC
CASTPPSGANVLTF
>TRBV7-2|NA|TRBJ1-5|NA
TGTGCCAGCAGCACCACAGGGATTAGCAATCAGCCCCAGCATTTT
CASSTTGISNQPQHF
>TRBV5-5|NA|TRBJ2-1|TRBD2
TGTGCCAGCAGCTCAATAGCGGGAGTAAACAATGAGCAGTTCTTC
CASSSIAGVNNEQFF
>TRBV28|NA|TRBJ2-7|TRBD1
TGTGCCAGCAGGACCCGACAGGGTTTCTGGTCCGAGCAGTACTTC
CASRTRQGFWSEQYF
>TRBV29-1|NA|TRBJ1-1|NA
TGCAGCGTTGTCGAAAAGAACACTGAAGCTTTCTTT
CSVVEKNTEAFF
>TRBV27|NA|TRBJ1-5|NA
TGTGCCAGCAGTTTGGGGGCGCCGGGACAGCCCCAGCATTTT
CASSLGAPGQPQHF
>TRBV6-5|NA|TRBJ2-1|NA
TGTGCCAGCAGGGGGGCAGTCGGCTCCTACAATGAGCAGTTCTTC
CASRGAVGSYNEQFF
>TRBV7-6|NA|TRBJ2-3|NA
TGTGCCAGCAGCTCTCTAGGGCCCCCCACAGATACGCAGTATTTT
CASSSLGPPTDTQYF
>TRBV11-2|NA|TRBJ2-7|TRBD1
TGTGAGCTTTGGGGACAGGGGGTCTACGAGCAGTACTTC
CELWGQGVYEQYF